This TCR beta chain was retrieved from a study of T-cell reconstitution after alpha-beta-depleted transplantation in children. CDR3 length: 16 residues. CDR1 and CDR2 (germline): DFQATT, SNEGSKA (reference sequence). The V end lost 0 bases, the J end lost 0 bases, and 12 bases lay between the germline ends. This sample's TCRbeta library carried unique molecular identifier barcodes. TCRdb ran MiXCR on the PCR reads and lists one entry per CDR3 protein. The sample carries 300,000 or so distinct CDR3 sequences, 9.9% recorded once. The origin of this receptor is a human donor who donated a stem cell graft to a child with SCID. This sequence joins TRBV20-1 and TRBJ2-1; D may be TRBD2 (5 bases). The specimen was PBMCs from the stem cell graft donor, collected from the stem cell graft. CDR3: CSAREVALSSYNEQFF. CDR3 bases: TGCAGTGCTAGAGAGGTAGCGCTTAGCTCCTACAATGAGCAGTTCTTC.